What follows are 7 T cell receptor beta chains derived from one specimen sequenced in a study of blood T cell repertoires in COVID-19. Repertoires were generated with immunoSEQ multiplex PCR, while TCRdb's copy carries only in-frame clones and drops some. The profile shows tens of thousands of clones, 60% to 85% of them singletons. Sequencing was done on a sample of peripheral blood. Every receptor here comes from a man aged 60-69 years with acute or convalescent COVID-19.

The CDR3 loop reads CASSFSGGPYNEQFF. The CDR3 DNA is TGTGCCAGCAGCTTTAGCGGGGGGCCTTACAATGAGCAGTTCTTC. The chain links TRBV7-3 to TRBJ2-1; 10 bases agree with TRBD2. The CDR3 totals 15 residues. Germline-derived CDR1 and CDR2 are SGHTA and FQGTGA. V was clipped by 3 bases and J by 4 bases; unmatched bases: 3.

The chain employs TRBV29-1 and TRBJ2-7; TRBD1 agrees at 9 bases. This CDR3 comprises 14 residues. Trimming at V came to 8 bases and at J to 7 bases, leaving 15 bases not matched to a gene. Germline CDR1 is SQVTM and CDR2 is ANQGSEA. CDR3 coding DNA: TGCAGCACGACCGGGACAGGGTCTTTCGGGGAGCAGTACTTC. It yields the protein CSTTGTGSFGEQYF.

This clone was seen more than once but under ten times. This chain uses TRBV28 with TRBJ1-1; D gene uncertain. V lost 3 bases and J 1 base, leaving 6 bases between the germline ends. The CDR3 runs to 13 residues. Germline assignment: CDR1 MDHEN and CDR2 SYDVKM. The CDR3 DNA reads TGTGCCAGCAGTTTTACGGGGAACACTGAAGCTTTCTTT. Protein: CASSFTGNTEAFF.

The rearrangement joins TRBV28 to TRBJ1-2, with no clear D. The CDR3 loop spans 13 amino acids. Germline assignment: CDR1 MDHEN and CDR2 SYDVKM. V gave up 2 bases and J gave up 6 bases, with 10 bases separating them. The CDR3 DNA reads as TGTGCCAGCAGTTTAGGCCCAGGCGATGGCTACACCTTC. It translates to CASSLGPGDGYTF.

The V and J genes are TRBV25-1 and TRBJ1-2; tentatively, D is TRBD1 (6 bases). The V and J ends lost 2 bases and 4 bases respectively, with 11 bases between them. The germline V gene encodes CDR1 MGHDK and CDR2 SYGVNS. CDR3 length: 14 residues. In nucleotides, the CDR3 is TGTGCCAGCAGTGAACCAGACAGGCCCTATGGCTACACCTTC. This gives the protein CASSEPDRPYGYTF.

The J gene is TRBJ1-5, the V gene TRBV12-3 or TRBV12-4, with TRBD1 matching over 8 bases. This CDR3 spans 13 amino acids. J gave up 8 bases and V 6 bases, and 6 bases lay outside the gene matches. The CDR3: CASSPGQGEPQHF. Here the CDR3 DNA reads TGTGCCAGCAGCCCAGGACAGGGCGAGCCCCAGCATTTT.

The chain joins TRBV18 to TRBJ1-6; no reliable D call. V lost 2 bases, J lost 0 bases, and 11 bases lay in between. This CDR3 contains 17 residues. Germline V lookup: CDR1 KGHSH, CDR2 LQKENI. In DNA, the CDR3 is TGTGCCAGCTCACCAATACCCCTGAGCTCCTATAATTCACCCCTCCACTTT. Residues: CASSPIPLSSYNSPLHF.